These 21 T cell receptor beta chains share one sample of origin, sequenced in a study of T cells in Graves' hyperthyroidism and ophthalmopathy. Regions amplified from RNA transcripts were the TCR beta CDR3 regions. HTBI primers drove first-round RT-PCR of the TCR CDR3. Each CDR3 protein gets one entry after TCRdb re-called the multiplex PCR reads with MiXCR. Of nearly 750,000 distinct CDR3 sequences listed, roughly a third were seen once; the top ten hold roughly 30%. Sequencing was carried out using blood. These receptors all come from a woman aged 40 to 50 with Graves' hyperthyroidism.

The genes are TRBV6-5 and TRBJ1-2; maybe TRBD1 (5 bases). V shed 7 bases and J shed 3 bases, with 15 bases lying between them. Germline values: CDR1 MNHEY, CDR2 SVGAGI. The CDR3 totals 14 residues. The CDR3 region is CASIREGEDYGYTF. CDR3 DNA sequence: TGTGCCAGCATCAGGGAGGGCGAGGACTATGGCTACACCTTC.

This clonotype was seen a few times. The chain is built from TRBV6-5 and TRBJ1-2; a possible D gene is TRBD1 (5 bases). Germline-derived CDR1 and CDR2 are MNHEY and SVGAGI. The V end lost 6 bases, the J end lost 1 base, and 12 bases lay between the germline ends. The CDR3 is 14 residues long. The DNA for the CDR3 is TGTGCCAGCAGCGCCCGGGGCGATAACTATGGCTACACCTTC. It translates to CASSARGDNYGYTF.

CDR3 DNA sequence: TGCGCCAGCAGCCATTCCCCGGACACGCGGCCCCAGCATTTT. Residues: CASSHSPDTRPQHF. This rearrangement joins TRBV4-1 to TRBJ1-5; D possibly corresponds to TRBD1 (5 bases). Germline CDR1 and CDR2: MGHRA and YSYEKL. This CDR3 is built from 14 residues. V was cut by 3 bases and J by 9 bases, with 15 bases left in between.

This clonotype was seen at least ten times. As DNA, the CDR3 is TGTGCCATCAGTGACCTCGGGACAGGGAACGAGCAGTACTTC. It is translated as CAISDLGTGNEQYF. The chain employs TRBV10-3 and TRBJ2-7; TRBD1 agrees at 9 bases. This CDR3 has 14 residues. J gave up 5 bases and V 3 bases, and 5 bases lay outside the gene matches. Germline CDR1 ENHRY, CDR2 SYGVKD.

V usage is TRBV20-1 and J usage is TRBJ2-7; 10 bases are shared with TRBD2. V dropped 4 bases and J dropped 7; count of bases not matched to a gene: 7. CDR1 is DFQATT and CDR2 is SNEGSKA in the germline V gene (reference sequence). This CDR3 has 13 residues. In DNA, the CDR3 is TGCAGTGCTATGGGGCTAGCGGGGGAGGAGCAGTACTTC. It translates to CSAMGLAGEEQYF.

The gene calls are TRBV2 and TRBJ2-7; D is uncertain. The CDR3 is made up of 9 amino acids. Germline values: CDR1 SNHLY, CDR2 FYNNEI. Trimming took 7 bases from V and 6 from J, leaving 4 bases between them. In nucleotides, the CDR3 is TGTGCCAGCACGGGCGAGCAGTACTTC. Translating it yields CASTGEQYF.

This chain links TRBV11-2 with TRBJ2-2; 13 positions match TRBD2. CDR1 SGHAT and CDR2 FQNNGV come from the germline V gene. CDR3 length: 16 residues. The junction had 7 bases not matched to a gene; V was cut back by 5 bases and J by 7 bases. CDR3 amino acids: CASSLLAGGPNGELFF. CDR3 DNA: TGTGCCAGCAGCCTACTAGCGGGAGGGCCGAACGGGGAGCTGTTTTTT.

CDR3 bases: TGTGCCAGCAGCCGGGGAGACAGGGGTTGGGACTACTCCTATAATTCACCCCTCCACTTT. Translating it yields CASSRGDRGWDYSYNSPLHF. The genes are TRBV12-3 or TRBV12-4 and TRBJ1-6, with 8 bases that match TRBD1. Trimming cost V 6 bases and J 0 bases; bases outside gene matches: 16. The CDR3 has 20 residues.

This clonotype has more than one count but fewer than ten. CDR3 protein: CASSQEQGRVDQETQYF. DNA for the CDR3: TGCGCCAGCAGCCAAGAACAGGGTCGGGTTGACCAAGAGACCCAGTACTTC. V usage is TRBV4-1 and J usage is TRBJ2-5; perhaps TRBD1 as D (6 bases). The germline CDR1 and CDR2 sequences are MGHRA and YSYEKL. The CDR3 is made up of 17 amino acids. Trimming took 0 bases from V and 0 from J, leaving 14 bases between them.

For this clonotype: One base away lies a much larger clone, so this may be a sequencing read error. The chain joins TRBV7-6 to TRBJ1-1; D is unclear. The CDR3 spans 13 residues. Germline V gene data show CDR1 as SGHVS and CDR2 as FNYEAQ. The CDR3 here is CANSLNQPVPFFF. CDR3 DNA: TGTGCCAACAGCTTGAATCAGCCGGTACCCTTTTTCTTT.

The V and J genes are TRBV7-9 and TRBJ1-2, with D possibly TRBD1 on 5 matching bases. Germline CDR1 SEHNR, CDR2 FQNEAQ (reference sequence). Trimming cost V 6 bases and J 8 bases, with 10 bases left between them. The CDR3 covers 11 residues. The CDR3 region is CASSFREGYTF. The CDR3 bases are TGTGCCAGCAGTTTCAGGGAAGGCTACACCTTC.

A few counts support this clonotype. Written as DNA, the CDR3 is TGTGCCAGCAGCCAAGGGGACCTAGACCGGGAAAAACTGTTTTTT. Residues: CASSQGDLDREKLFF. The chain links TRBV7-9 to TRBJ1-4; tentatively, D is TRBD1 (5 bases). Germline V gene lookup returns CDR1 SEHNR and CDR2 FQNEAQ (reference sequence). V dropped 5 bases and J dropped 8 bases, with 18 bases sitting between them. This CDR3 is built from 15 residues.

The gene calls are TRBV7-9 and TRBJ2-5; D unresolved. Germline-derived CDR1 and CDR2 are SEHNR and FQNEAQ (reference sequence). V lost 5 bases to trimming and J lost 3 bases, with 16 bases between them. The CDR3 is 15 amino acids. The CDR3 reads CASSRTSAPEETQYF. In DNA, the CDR3 is TGTGCCAGCAGCCGAACCTCGGCCCCCGAAGAGACCCAGTACTTC. The variable domain in full, with the rest retrieved from reference TRBV7-9 and TRBJ2-5, is DTGVSQNPRHKITKRGQNVTFRCDPISEHNRLYWYRQTLGQGPEFLTYFQNEAQLEKSRLLSDRFSAERPKGSFSTLEIQRTEQGDSAMYLCASSRTSAPEETQYFGPGTRLLVL.

The sample holds many counts of this clonotype. V is TRBV7-2 and J is TRBJ2-7; the match to TRBD2 covers 11 bases. Trimming at V came to 7 bases and at J to 6 bases, leaving 11 bases not matched to a gene. This CDR3 has 15 residues. Germline assignment: CDR1 SGHTA and CDR2 FQGNSA. The CDR3 nucleotides are TGTGCCAGCAACCAACTAGCGGGAGCCGGCTCCGAGCAGTACTTC. The encoded protein is CASNQLAGAGSEQYF.

The table lists this clonotype with a count of one. CDR3 nucleotides: TGCAGTGCTATGGGGCTAGCGGGAGGACAGGACCAAGAGACCCAGTACTTC. The encoded protein is CSAMGLAGGQDQETQYF. V usage is TRBV20-1 and J usage is TRBJ2-5, with TRBD2 matching 11 bases. This CDR3 contains 17 residues. The trim removed 4 bases at V and 0 bases at J, leaving 10 bases unmatched. The V gene's germline CDR1 is DFQATT and CDR2 SNEGSKA (reference sequence).

The CDR3 DNA follows: TGTGCCATCAGTGTTGGCCAAGACACCCAAGAGACCCAGTACTTC. Protein: CAISVGQDTQETQYF. This chain links TRBV10-3 with TRBJ2-5; D unresolved. This CDR3 has 15 residues. The germline gives CDR1 ENHRY, CDR2 SYGVKD. The ends were cut back, 4 bases at V and 1 base at J, with 13 bases in the middle.

This clonotype was observed many times. This chain joins TRBV2 and TRBJ2-2; 8 positions match TRBD1. With 3 bases clipped from V and 4 bases from J, the junction kept 7 bases outside the gene matches. The CDR3 has 16 residues. CDR1 SNHLY and CDR2 FYNNEI come from the germline V gene. The CDR3 is CASSEFGTGATGELFF. The DNA for the CDR3 is TGTGCCAGCAGTGAGTTCGGGACAGGAGCCACCGGGGAGCTGTTTTTT.

This clonotype was recorded at least ten times. The V gene is TRBV9, the J gene TRBJ1-5, with D unresolved. V was shortened by 3 bases and J by 0 bases, with 7 bases between the two germline ends. There are 14 residues in the CDR3. Germline CDR1 and CDR2: SGDLS and YYNGEE. CDR3 in DNA: TGTGCCAGCAGCGAGGGATATAGCAATCAGCCCCAGCATTTT. Amino acids: CASSEGYSNQPQHF.

V gene TRBV10-3 combines with J gene TRBJ1-2; possible D gene TRBD1, 5 bases. The germline V gene encodes CDR1 ENHRY and CDR2 SYGVKD. With 0 bases removed from V and 2 bases from J, the gap between germline ends came to 16 bases. This CDR3 has 17 amino acids. CDR3 DNA: TGTGCCATCAGTGAGTCAGGGGTGGGCTCCCTAAACTATGGCTACACCTTC. Amino acid sequence: CAISESGVGSLNYGYTF.

This clonotype came up many times. The chain joins TRBV29-1 to TRBJ1-4, with a possible D match to TRBD1 (5 bases). V was cut by 4 bases and J by 7 bases, with 13 bases left in between. Germline V gene data show CDR1 as SQVTM and CDR2 as ANQGSEA. The CDR3 is 13 amino acids. The CDR3 spells CSVVRDGIEKLFF. CDR3 DNA: TGCAGCGTTGTTCGGGACGGAATTGAAAAACTGTTTTTT. Using reference TRBV29-1 and TRBJ1-4 for the parts outside the CDR3, the full variable domain is SAVISQKPSRDICQRGTSLTIQCQVDSQVTMMFWYRQQPGQSLTLIATANQGSEATYESGFVIDKFPISRPNLTFSTLTVSNMSPEDSSIYLCSVVRDGIEKLFFGSGTQLSVL.

The V gene is TRBV29-1, the J gene TRBJ2-7; 9 bases are a match to TRBD2. J was trimmed by 5 bases and V by 0 bases; bases with no gene match: 11. This CDR3 has 16 residues. Germline CDR1 reads SQVTM; CDR2 reads ANQGSEA. The CDR3 reads CSVEESGLGTSNEQYF. In DNA, the CDR3 is TGCAGCGTTGAAGAATCGGGCTTGGGGACTAGCAACGAGCAGTACTTC.